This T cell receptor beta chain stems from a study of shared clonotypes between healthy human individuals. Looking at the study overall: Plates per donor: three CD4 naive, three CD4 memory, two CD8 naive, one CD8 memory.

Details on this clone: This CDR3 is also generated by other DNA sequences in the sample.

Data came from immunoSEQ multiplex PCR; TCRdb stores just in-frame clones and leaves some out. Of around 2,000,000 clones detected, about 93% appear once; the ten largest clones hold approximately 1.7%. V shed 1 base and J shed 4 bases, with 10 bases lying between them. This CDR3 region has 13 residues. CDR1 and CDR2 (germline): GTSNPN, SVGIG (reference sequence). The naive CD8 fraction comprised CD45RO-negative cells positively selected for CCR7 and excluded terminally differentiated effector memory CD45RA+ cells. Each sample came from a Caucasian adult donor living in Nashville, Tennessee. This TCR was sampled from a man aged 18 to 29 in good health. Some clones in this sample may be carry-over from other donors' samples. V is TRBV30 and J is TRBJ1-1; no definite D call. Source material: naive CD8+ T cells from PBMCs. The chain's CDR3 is CAWSASVGTEAFF. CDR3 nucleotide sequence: TGTGCCTGGAGTGCCTCAGTCGGCACTGAAGCTTTCTTT.